These T cell receptor beta chains were read from a single sample in a study of T cells after yellow fever vaccination. TCRdb reprocessed the 5' RACE reads via MiXCR and lists one record per CDR3 protein. The sample contains fewer than 350,000 distinct CDR3 sequences, 7.5% to 9% of which appear only once. Source: PBMCs, taken on the day of the first yellow fever vaccination. The receptors derive from a man between 18 and 29 years old who received the YFV17D yellow fever vaccine. The CDR3 runs from the conserved cysteine through the conserved F or W. The D gene is left open where the match is weak. The listing skips clone size in some rows; elsewhere it reads once, few, many or a size class.

D	size	V	J	DNA	CDR3
-	few	TRBV12-5	TRBJ2-2	TGTGCTAGTGGTTCCGTCACCGGGGAGCTGTTTTTT	CASGSVTGELFF
-	few	TRBV14	TRBJ2-2	TGTGCCAGCAGCCAAGTTCAAGGTGCCGGGGAGCTGTTTTTT	CASSQVQGAGELFF
-	few	TRBV13	TRBJ2-6	TGTGCCAGCAGCTTAGACGCAGTGAGCTCTGGGGCCAACGTCCTGACTTTC	CASSLDAVSSGANVLTF
-	few	TRBV5-4	TRBJ2-6	TGTGCCAGCGACTATATTGGGGCCAACGTCCTGACTTTC	CASDYIGANVLTF
-	few	TRBV10-3	TRBJ1-4	TGTGCCATCAGTGAGGCTGGGGCCGGGGAAAAACTGTTTTTT	CAISEAGAGEKLFF
TRBD1	few	TRBV9	TRBJ2-5	TGTGCCAGCAGCGTAGGACAGGGCCGGGAGACCCAGTACTTC	CASSVGQGRETQYF
-	few	TRBV7-2	TRBJ2-2	TGTGCCAGCAGCTTAGTCCTGGGTCCGGGACTGTTTTTT	CASSLVLGPGLFF
TRBD1	many	TRBV4-1	TRBJ2-7	TGCGCCAGCAGCCAGGAGCGGACAGGGGCCTACGAGCAGTACTTC	CASSQERTGAYEQYF
TRBD2	few	TRBV29-1	TRBJ2-3	TGCAGCGTTGAGACGACTAGCGACACAGATACGCAGTATTTT	CSVETTSDTDTQYF
TRBD1	few	TRBV25-1	TRBJ1-5	TGTGCCAGCAGTGCCCACCGGGACAGAAGCAATCAGCCCCAGCATTTT	CASSAHRDRSNQPQHF
-	many	TRBV10-3	TRBJ1-2	TGTGCCATCAGTAGCGGGACCACTAACTATGGCTACACCTTC	CAISSGTTNYGYTF
-	few	TRBV4-3	TRBJ1-5	TGCGCCAGCAGCCACCATTGGGGGGGTTTGCAGCCCCAGCATTTT	CASSHHWGGLQPQHF
TRBD2	-	TRBV6-1	TRBJ2-1	TGTGCCAGCCGCTCTCCGGGGGGACTTGAGCAGTTCTTC	CASRSPGGLEQFF
TRBD1	-	TRBV7-2	TRBJ2-7	TGTGCCAGCAGCTCCACCGGACAGGGGGCGCGGGAGCAGTACTTC	CASSSTGQGAREQYF
-	few	TRBV25-1	TRBJ1-1	TGTGCCAGCAGGGCCCAAGCGGTGAACACTGAAGCTTTCTTT	CASRAQAVNTEAFF
-	few	TRBV18	TRBJ2-3	TGTGCCAGCTCACCCAGCGGAACTAGCACAGATACGCAGTATTTT	CASSPSGTSTDTQYF
TRBD2	many	TRBV5-4	TRBJ2-3	TGTGCCAGCAGCGTAGGACTAGCGGGGGGCTTAACAGATACGCAGTATTTT	CASSVGLAGGLTDTQYF
-	-	TRBV5-4	TRBJ1-1	TGTGCCAGCCAACGCAGGAACACTGAAGCTTTCTTT	CASQRRNTEAFF
-	few	TRBV18	TRBJ2-3	TGTGCCAGCTCACCGGCACAGGTGAGCACAGATACGCAGTATTTT	CASSPAQVSTDTQYF
-	-	TRBV7-8	TRBJ2-7	TGTGCCAGCAGCTTCCGGGACATTTACGAGCAGTACTTC	CASSFRDIYEQYF
-	-	TRBV10-3	TRBJ2-7	TGTGCCATCAGCTACATCCAGGGGGGCGAGCAGTACTTC	CAISYIQGGEQYF
-	few	TRBV10-3	TRBJ2-5	TGTGCCATCAGTGATTCGGACAGCCAAGAGACCCAGTACTTC	CAISDSDSQETQYF
TRBD2	-	TRBV5-1	TRBJ2-5	TGCGCCAGCAGCTTTAGCGGGGGTGCCATCCAAGAGACCCAGTACTTC	CASSFSGGAIQETQYF
TRBD1	few	TRBV9	TRBJ2-6	TGTGCCAGCAGCGTCGCCGGGACAGGGTGGTCTGGGGCCAACGTCCTGACTTTC	CASSVAGTGWSGANVLTF
-	many	TRBV9	TRBJ2-3	TGTGCCAGCAGCGTAGTGGGGGGGCCTAGCACAGATACGCAGTATTTT	CASSVVGGPSTDTQYF
-	many	TRBV7-2	TRBJ1-2	TGTGCCAGCAGCCCTTTCGGGTTTTATGGCTACACCTTC	CASSPFGFYGYTF
TRBD1	few	TRBV11-2	TRBJ1-5	TGTGCCAGCAGCATCACAGGACAGGGGGATAATAGCAATCAGCCCCAGCATTTT	CASSITGQGDNSNQPQHF
-	few	TRBV5-1	TRBJ2-7	TGCGCCAGCAGCTTGGAACTAGTTGGCGAGCAGTACTTC	CASSLELVGEQYF
-	-	TRBV27	TRBJ2-1	TGTGCCAGCAGTTTAGTCGGGTCGGGTTCCGTTGAGCAGTTCTTC	CASSLVGSGSVEQFF
TRBD2	few	TRBV12-3/TRBV12-4	TRBJ2-3	TGTGCCAGCAGTTATCCCGGACTAGCGGGGGGCCCTAGCACAGATACGCAGTATTTT	CASSYPGLAGGPSTDTQYF
-	few	TRBV5-1	TRBJ1-2	TGCGCCAGCAGCCACCCGGACCCGACCGCCGCGGGCTACACCTTC	CASSHPDPTAAGYTF
TRBD1	few	TRBV7-2	TRBJ1-6	TGTGCCAGCAGCTTAGGACAGGGGGATAATTCACCCCTCCACTTT	CASSLGQGDNSPLHF
TRBD1	-	TRBV11-2	TRBJ1-4	TGTGCCAGCAGCATTCCGGGACAGGGCTCCGGAACTAATGAAAAACTGTTTTTT	CASSIPGQGSGTNEKLFF
TRBD1	few	TRBV4-3	TRBJ1-4	TGCGCCAGCAGGCAGGGGGAGTCGGCTAATGAAAAACTGTTTTTT	CASRQGESANEKLFF
-	-	TRBV7-8	TRBJ2-1	TGTGCCAGCAGCTCGAGCCGGGCGACTCGGGGTGAGCAGTTCTTC	CASSSSRATRGEQFF
-	few	TRBV3-1	TRBJ2-3	TGTGCCAGCAGCCAAGGGACTCTTAGCACAGATACGCAGTATTTT	CASSQGTLSTDTQYF
-	once	TRBV29-1	TRBJ2-5	TGCAGCGTGTGGGGCCTAGGGGGGACCAAGACCCAGTACTTC	CSVWGLGGTKTQYF
TRBD2	many	TRBV5-1	TRBJ2-5	TGCGCCAGCAGCGAAGCGGGGGGGCCGGAGACCCAGTACTTC	CASSEAGGPETQYF
-	-	TRBV4-1	TRBJ1-1	TGCGCCAGCAGCCCCCGACACTCCGGCGGCACTGAAGCTTTCTTT	CASSPRHSGGTEAFF
TRBD2	-	TRBV5-1	TRBJ2-3	TGCGCCAGCAGCACGGGACTAGCGGGGGTCACAGATACGCAGTATTTT	CASSTGLAGVTDTQYF
-	-	TRBV6-6	TRBJ2-7	TGTGCCAGCAGTTACGCGAACGAGCAGTACTTC	CASSYANEQYF
TRBD2	many	TRBV4-2	TRBJ2-3	TGTGCCAGCAGCCAAGGGAGCGGGGGGGCAGATACGCAGTATTTT	CASSQGSGGADTQYF
-	-	TRBV7-2	TRBJ1-6	TGTGCCAGCACCCTAGCGGTGCTCTCCTATAATTCACCCCTCCACTTT	CASTLAVLSYNSPLHF
TRBD1	-	TRBV10-3	TRBJ2-7	TGTGCCATCTCCGGGACAGCTTCCTACGAGCAGTACTTC	CAISGTASYEQYF
TRBD1	few	TRBV20-1	TRBJ2-1	TGCAGTGCTAGAACCTACAGGGGAAGCTCCTACAATGAGCAGTTCTTC	CSARTYRGSSYNEQFF
-	few	TRBV9	TRBJ1-1	TGTGCCAGCAGCCTCGGGCCTCATGGGAACACTGAAGCTTTCTTT	CASSLGPHGNTEAFF
TRBD1	many	TRBV29-1	TRBJ1-2	TGCAGCTCCGGGACAGGGGGCTATGGCTACACCTTC	CSSGTGGYGYTF
-	-	TRBV4-2	TRBJ1-2	TGTGCCAGCAGCCAAGATCAAGCACCGATGTATGGCTACACCTTC	CASSQDQAPMYGYTF
-	many	TRBV12-3/TRBV12-4	TRBJ1-2	TGTGCCAGCAGTTTGAGCCGACAGTTCGGGGGCTACACCTTC	CASSLSRQFGGYTF
-	many	TRBV14	TRBJ2-4	TGTGCCAGCAGCCAAGCGAGAGACCGAAAAAACATTCAGTACTTC	CASSQARDRKNIQYF